This T cell receptor (beta chain) came from a study of cytomegalovirus exposure and HLA in healthy donors. Vbeta (60) and Jbeta (13) primers were used in the PCR. Profiling relied on immunoSEQ multiplex PCR, and the TCRdb table lists in-frame clones only, not all of them. The repertoire holds approximately 140,000 clones, 70% to 80% seen once, with roughly 6.8% in the top ten. This CDR3 contains 17 residues. Trimming took 3 bases from V and 7 from J, leaving 22 bases between them. Germline V gene sequence: CDR1 LNHDA, CDR2 SQIVND (reference sequence). Worth noting for this clone: Its antigen is unidentified.

Findings and caveats of the study: Specific recognition of CMV antigens was confirmed in vitro for three chains (all CMV-associated).

Sequencing used PBMCs. The receptor was isolated from a man in his forties or fifties in good health and CMV-seropositive. The chain recombines TRBV19 with TRBJ1-5; weak D call: TRBD1 (6 bases). CDR3 nucleotide sequence: TGTGCCAGTAGTATTCTAACACCGGCCAGGGGCTACCAGCCCCAGCATTTT. Amino acid sequence: CASSILTPARGYQPQHF. The full variable domain, in which reference TRBV19 and TRBJ1-5 provide the parts outside the CDR3, is DGGITQSPKYLFRKEGQNVTLSCEQNLNHDAMYWYRQDPGQGLRLIYYSQIVNDFQKGDIAEGYSVSREKKESFPLTVTSAQKNPTAFYLCASSILTPARGYQPQHFGDGTRLSIL.